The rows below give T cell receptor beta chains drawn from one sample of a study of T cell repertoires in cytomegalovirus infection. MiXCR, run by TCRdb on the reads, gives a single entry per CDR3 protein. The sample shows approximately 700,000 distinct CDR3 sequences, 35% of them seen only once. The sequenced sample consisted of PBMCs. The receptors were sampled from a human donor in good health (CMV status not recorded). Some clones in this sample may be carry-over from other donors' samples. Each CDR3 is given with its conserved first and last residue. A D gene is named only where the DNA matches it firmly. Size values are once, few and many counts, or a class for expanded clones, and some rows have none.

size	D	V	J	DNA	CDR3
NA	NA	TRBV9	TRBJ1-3	TGTGCCAGCAGCGTCCAGGGGCCCAACTCTGGAAACACCATATATTTT	CASSVQGPNSGNTIYF
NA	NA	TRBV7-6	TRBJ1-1	TGTGCCAGCAGCCCACCAGTAGACAGCTCTACTGAAGCTTTCTTT	CASSPPVDSSTEAFF
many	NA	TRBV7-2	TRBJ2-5	TGTGCCAGCAGCTTAGCGCTGGGGGACGGGTCGGGGACGACCCAGTACTTC	CASSLALGDGSGTTQYF
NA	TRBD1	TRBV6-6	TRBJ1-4	TGTGCCAGCAGTTACTCCAGACAGGGAACCGCTTTTGAAAAACTGTTTTTT	CASSYSRQGTAFEKLFF
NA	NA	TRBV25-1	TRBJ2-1	TGTGCCAGCAGCGAAGTCAGGAGCTCCTACAATGAGCAGTTCTTC	CASSEVRSSYNEQFF
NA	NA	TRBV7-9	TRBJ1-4	TGTGCCAGCAGCTTAGGGCAACCCCGCCAGAAAGAGCTGTTTTTT	CASSLGQPRQKELFF
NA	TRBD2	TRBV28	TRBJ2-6	TGTGCCAGCAGTCCGTCGGGGGGGTATTCTGGGGCCAACGTCCTGACTTTC	CASSPSGGYSGANVLTF
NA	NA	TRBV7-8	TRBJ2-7	TGTGCCAGCAGCTTAGCGCGCAGGTCCTACGAGCAGTACTTC	CASSLARRSYEQYF
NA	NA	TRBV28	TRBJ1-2	TGTGCCAGCAGTTACTCCACGGAGACCTATGGCTACACCTTC	CASSYSTETYGYTF
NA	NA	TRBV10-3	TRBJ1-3	TGTGCCATCAGAAAGGCGGTTTCTCCCACCTCTGGAAACACCATATATTTT	CAIRKAVSPTSGNTIYF
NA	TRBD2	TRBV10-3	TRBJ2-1	TGTGCCATCAGTCTAGCGGGGGGCCCTAAGCAGTTCTTC	CAISLAGGPKQFF
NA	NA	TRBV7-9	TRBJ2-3	TGTGCCAGCAGCACCCGACAGGTTGGAACAGATACGCAGTATTTT	CASSTRQVGTDTQYF
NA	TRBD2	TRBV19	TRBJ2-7	TGTGCCAGTAGTATCTCCCCGGGACTAGCAGCCGAGCAGTACTTC	CASSISPGLAAEQYF
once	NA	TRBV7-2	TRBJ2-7	TGTGCCAGCAGCTTAACCCCGTCGGACGGCTACGAGCAGTACTTC	CASSLTPSDGYEQYF
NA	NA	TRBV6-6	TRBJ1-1	TGTGCCAGCAGACTTGAGGGGGGTGACACTGAAGCTTTCTTT	CASRLEGGDTEAFF
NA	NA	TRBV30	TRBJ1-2	TGTGCCTGGTCTCAGGGCGTTTCTAACTATGGCTACACCTTC	CAWSQGVSNYGYTF
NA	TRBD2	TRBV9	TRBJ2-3	TGTGCCAGCAGCGAGACTAGCGGGGGAGGACGGGGCACAGATACGCAGTATTTT	CASSETSGGGRGTDTQYF
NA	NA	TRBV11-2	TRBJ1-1	TGTGCCAGCAGCCCTCTGGGCAGCATGTCACGCACTGAAGCTTTCTTT	CASSPLGSMSRTEAFF
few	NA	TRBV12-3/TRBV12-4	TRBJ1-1	TGTGCCAGCAGTTTAGAGGTGGACGGGGCGGGTGTCGCTGAAGCTTTCTTT	CASSLEVDGAGVAEAFF
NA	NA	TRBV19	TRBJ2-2	TGTGCCAGTAGTTCATCGACGGGGATGTGGACCGGGGAGCTGTTTTTT	CASSSSTGMWTGELFF
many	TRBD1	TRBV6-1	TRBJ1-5	TGTGCCAGCAGTTCGGTGTTCACAGGGGGAGCGGATCAGCCCCAGCATTTT	CASSSVFTGGADQPQHF
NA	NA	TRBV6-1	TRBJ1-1	TGTTCCAGCAGTGAAGCGGGGCAAAAGGGGGCTGAAGCTTTCTTT	CSSSEAGQKGAEAFF
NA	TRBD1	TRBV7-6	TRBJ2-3	TGTGCCAGCAGCTTAGATTTGAGACAGGGGGCGAATACGCAGTATTTT	CASSLDLRQGANTQYF